This T cell receptor beta chain derives from a study of shared clonotypes between healthy human individuals (dated by TCRdb to about 2020). Context from the whole study: A few men and a couple of women, aged 18 to 49 years, made up the cohort. Per donor, three plates each were used for CD4 naive and CD4 memory, two for CD8 naive, and one for CD8 memory. Each donor's leukapheresis produced roughly between roughly 0.85 and 10 billion PBMCs. Blood TCR repertoires of a handful of healthy adults were deeply sequenced to estimate repertoire size and the extent of clonotype sharing between individuals. To increase sequencing depth and limit assay-specific biases, TCR repertoire library preparation and sequencing were carried out by different laboratories using diverse techniques. Results the study describes overall, beyond this receptor: Even with the large sequencing depth, rarefaction of the sorted-subset datasets indicated that sequencing was incomplete. Based on pairwise subsampling, the degree of clonotype sharing among donors was expected to be affected by sequencing depth. Clonotypes shared by all four sorted-subset donors showed higher generation probabilities than non-shared clonotypes. The small number of donors limited the genetic and exposure-history diversity represented. Across a few donors, around 5.4% of naive CD4, 3% to 3.5% of naive CD8, 2.3% of memory CD4, and 0.3% to 0.45% of memory CD8 clonotypes were shared. Sampling was restricted to blood, and TCR repertoires in tissues likely differ from the TCR repertoires found in blood. Naive subsets generally had larger estimated clonotype richness than memory subsets did.

As concerns this clone: What antigen it recognizes has not been identified. No base quality values were provided; no much bigger clone lies one nucleotide off.

Using the deep immunoSEQ assay, multiplex PCR amplified TCR CDR3 regions from genomic DNA. Extracted genomic DNA from each cell subset was spread evenly across all wells of several immunoSEQ 96-well plates, with each plate serving as a replicate. For sorted subsets, about 200 ng genomic DNA, equal to some 28,000 T cell genomes, was loaded into each replicate PCR. Purified libraries were quantified with a Qubit 3.0 fluorometer, sized on a Bioanalyzer 2100, and re-quantified with the KAPA Library Quantification kit. Each immunoSEQ 96-well plate was sequenced on its own single-read 150-cycle Illumina NextSeq 550 flow cell. The source study handled its data this way. Because the immunoSEQ output included only junctional sequences and no quality scores, the filtering could not be the same as the filtering used for full-length reads. Sequences were annotated with PyIR, a Python wrapper for IgBLAST v1.9, using IMGT germline references to assign V/J genes and CDR3. Reads were filtered out if the reads had weak V/J assignments (E-value above 1e-6), no CDR3, stop codons, out-of-frame junctions, or ambiguous translated residues. V3J clonotypes were defined by identical inferred V gene, J gene, and CDR3 amino acid sequence. Percentage overlap between repertoires was computed as shared unique clonotypes divided by the size of the smaller repertoire. Richness of each repertoire was evaluated using RTK rarefaction, the Chao1 estimator, and Recon v2.1 estimates of unobserved clonotypes. For all TCRbeta clonotypes obtained by the gDNA method from a few donors, generation probabilities were computed with OLGA. TCRdb obtained this table from immuneACCESS and retained in-frame rearrangements with V and J assigned. These tables miss some clones; where compared with another copy, unresolved V genes account for less than half of the shortfall, and the remainder is unexplained. D and trimming come from the DNA, and the V and J calls and clone size come from that table. This sample gives roughly 2 million clones in total; 85% to 95% of them show up just once. Together, the top ten hold 0.1% to 0.15% of the sample.

The CDR3 goes from the cysteine to the phenylalanine over 13 residues. Only the CDR3 portion is preserved as DNA: 39 bases, with reading frame beginning at the first base. The germline ends are 12 bases apart after V is trimmed by 0 bases and J by 12 bases. Via the germline V gene, CDR1 is LGHNA and CDR2 YNFKEQ. Healthy HIV-negative adults with no recently reported acute infections or vaccinations were included as donors. Every donor was a Caucasian adult living in Nashville, Tennessee, USA. CD4+ T cells were enriched by magnetic negative selection; naive cells were then positively selected on CD45RA, and the negative fraction formed the memory subset. After blood collection by leukapheresis, PBMCs were isolated using Ficoll-Histopaque density gradient centrifugation and then cryopreserved in the vapor phase of liquid nitrogen. Analytical flow cytometry was used to check the purity and quantity of every magnetically sorted T cell population. Genomic DNA was isolated from each sorted fraction and quantified by UV absorbance on a Nanodrop 2000c.

Sample: naive CD4+ T cells sorted from blood. Interpreted using the paper, the cell subset or site label stands for: CD45RA+ positively selected. This sequence uses TRBV4-2 and TRBJ2-1, with the D gene not confidently named. The TCR sequence derives from a man aged 18 to 29 in good health. Here is the DNA: TGTGCCAGCAGCCAAGATTCAATCCTTGGGCAGTTCTTC. Its product reads: CASSQDSILGQFF.